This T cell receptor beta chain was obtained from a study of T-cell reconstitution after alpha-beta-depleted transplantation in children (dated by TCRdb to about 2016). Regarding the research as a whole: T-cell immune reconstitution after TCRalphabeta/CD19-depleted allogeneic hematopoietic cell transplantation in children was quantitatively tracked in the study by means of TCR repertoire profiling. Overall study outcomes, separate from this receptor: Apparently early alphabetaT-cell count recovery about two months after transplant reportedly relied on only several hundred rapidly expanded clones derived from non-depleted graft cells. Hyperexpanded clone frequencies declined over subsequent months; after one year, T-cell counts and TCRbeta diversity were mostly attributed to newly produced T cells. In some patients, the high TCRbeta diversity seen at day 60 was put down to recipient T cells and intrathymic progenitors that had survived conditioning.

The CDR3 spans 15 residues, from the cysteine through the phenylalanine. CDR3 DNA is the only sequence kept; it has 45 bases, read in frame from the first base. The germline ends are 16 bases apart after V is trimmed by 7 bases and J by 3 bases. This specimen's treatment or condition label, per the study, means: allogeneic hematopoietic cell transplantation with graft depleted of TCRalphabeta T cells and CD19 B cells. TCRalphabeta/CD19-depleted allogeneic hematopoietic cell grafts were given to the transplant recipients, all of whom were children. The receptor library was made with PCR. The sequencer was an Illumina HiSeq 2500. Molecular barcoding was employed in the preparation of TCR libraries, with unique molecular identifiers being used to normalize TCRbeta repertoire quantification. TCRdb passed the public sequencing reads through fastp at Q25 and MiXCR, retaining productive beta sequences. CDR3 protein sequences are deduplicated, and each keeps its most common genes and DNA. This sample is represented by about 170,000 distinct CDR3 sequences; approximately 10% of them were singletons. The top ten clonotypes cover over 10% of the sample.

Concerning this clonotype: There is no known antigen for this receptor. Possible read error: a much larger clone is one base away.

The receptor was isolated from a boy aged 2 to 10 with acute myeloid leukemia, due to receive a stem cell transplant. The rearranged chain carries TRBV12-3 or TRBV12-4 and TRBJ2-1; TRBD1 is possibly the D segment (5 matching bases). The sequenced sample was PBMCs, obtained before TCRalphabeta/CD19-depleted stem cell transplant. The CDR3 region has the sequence CASTKSWTIYNEQFF. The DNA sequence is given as TGTGCCAGCACCAAATCCTGGACAATCTACAATGAGCAGTTCTTC.